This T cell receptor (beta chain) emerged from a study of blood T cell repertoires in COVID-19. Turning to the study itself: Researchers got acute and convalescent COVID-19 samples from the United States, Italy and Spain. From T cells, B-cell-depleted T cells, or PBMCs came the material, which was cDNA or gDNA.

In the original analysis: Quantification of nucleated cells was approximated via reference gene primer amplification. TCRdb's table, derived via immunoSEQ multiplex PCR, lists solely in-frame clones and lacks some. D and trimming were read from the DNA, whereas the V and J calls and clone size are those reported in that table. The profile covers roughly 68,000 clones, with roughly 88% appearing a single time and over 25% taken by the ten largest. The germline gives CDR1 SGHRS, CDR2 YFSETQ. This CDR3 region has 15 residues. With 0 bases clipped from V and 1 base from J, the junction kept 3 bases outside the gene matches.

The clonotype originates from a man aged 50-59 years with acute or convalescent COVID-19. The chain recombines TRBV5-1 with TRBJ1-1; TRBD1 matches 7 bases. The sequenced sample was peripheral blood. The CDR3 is CASSLEQGPNTEAFF. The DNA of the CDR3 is TGCGCCAGCAGCTTGGAACAGGGGCCGAACACTGAAGCTTTCTTT.